Listed here are 9 T cell receptor beta chains from one sample, sequenced in a study of blood T cell repertoires in COVID-19. TCRdb's table, derived via immunoSEQ multiplex PCR, lists solely in-frame clones and lacks some. The table has 100,000 or so clones, 80% to 90% seen once. The sequencing sample was made of peripheral blood. These TCRs come from a woman aged 25-40 years with acute or convalescent COVID-19.

This chain links TRBV18 with TRBJ1-5, with 7 positions matching TRBD1. The CDR3 covers 15 residues. V lost 5 bases and J lost 0; bases outside the gene matches: 4. In germline, CDR1 is KGHSH, CDR2 LQKENI. DNA of the CDR3: TGTGCCAGCTCATCGACAGGGACTAGCAATCAGCCCCAGCATTTT. This gives the protein CASSSTGTSNQPQHF.

V usage is TRBV2 and J usage is TRBJ2-1; TRBD1 is a possible D gene (6 bases). The CDR3 loop spans 12 amino acids. Trimming stripped 10 bases from V and 10 bases from J, with 17 bases between. Per germline, CDR1 SNHLY and CDR2 FYNNEI. The CDR3 bases are TGTGCCATAGGTACAGGGCGAACCGAGCAGTTCTTC. Translation: CAIGTGRTEQFF.

The chain recombines TRBV14 with TRBJ2-7, with a weak D call TRBD1 (7 bases). The CDR3 extends over 16 amino acids. The V and J ends lost 3 bases and 4 bases respectively, with 19 bases between them. The germline V gene has CDR1 SGHDN and CDR2 FVKESK. CDR3 sequence reads: CASSHRSQGGRYEQYF. The DNA for the CDR3 is TGTGCCAGCAGCCATAGGTCCCAGGGGGGAAGGTACGAGCAGTACTTC.

The chain is built from TRBV27 and TRBJ1-4; 9 positions match TRBD1. The CDR3 sequence is 18 residues long. CDR1 and CDR2 (germline): MNHEY, SMNVEV (reference sequence). With V trimmed by 5 bases and J by 0 bases, 10 bases remained unmatched. DNA for the CDR3: TGTGCCAGCAGTCCGACCGGGACAGGGCTTCCAACTAATGAAAAACTGTTTTTT. Residues: CASSPTGTGLPTNEKLFF.

The chain uses TRBV29-1 and TRBJ1-1; D remains unclear. Germline values: CDR1 SQVTM, CDR2 ANQGSEA. Trimming pared 7 bases from V and 4 bases from J, leaving 10 bases between. CDR3 length: 11 amino acids. The chain's CDR3 is CSAATPTEAFF. Here the CDR3 DNA reads TGCAGCGCCGCGACACCCACTGAAGCTTTCTTT.

This clone was seen just once. The chain couples TRBV20-1 to TRBJ1-6; D gene ambiguous. Trimming cost V 3 bases and J 7 bases, with 13 bases left between them. CDR3 size: 14 residues. Germline CDR1 is DFQATT and CDR2 is SNEGSKA (reference sequence). CDR3 sequence: CSASNARGNSPLHF. CDR3 sequence (DNA): TGCAGTGCTAGTAACGCCCGAGGCAATTCACCCCTCCACTTT.

This clone appeared a few times. The genes are TRBV19 and TRBJ1-1; perhaps TRBD1 as D (6 bases). Trimming shortened V by 9 bases and J by 1 base, and 21 bases separated the two germline ends. The CDR3 sequence is 16 residues long. Germline assignment: CDR1 LNHDA and CDR2 SQIVND (reference sequence). The CDR3: CASQGRGTRKNTEAFF. CDR3 nucleotide sequence: TGTGCCAGCCAGGGCAGGGGTACCAGAAAGAACACTGAAGCTTTCTTT.

The chain has TRBV3-1 (or the pseudogene TRBV3-2) and TRBJ2-5, with a tentative D call TRBD2 (6 bases). CDR1 is LGHDT, CDR2 YNNKEL, per germline (reference sequence). V lost 1 base, J lost 2 bases, and 11 bases lay in between. This CDR3 is built from 15 residues. The CDR3 coding sequence is TGTGCCAGCAGCCAAGTCTCGGGGACTCAAGAGACCCAGTACTTC. Amino acid sequence: CASSQVSGTQETQYF.

This chain links TRBV5-1 with TRBJ1-5; 8 bases are shared with TRBD1. The germline V gene has CDR1 SGHRS and CDR2 YFSETQ. The CDR3 extends over 15 amino acids. The ends lost 0 bases at V and 3 bases at J; junction bases unmatched: 2. For the CDR3, the DNA is TGCGCCAGCAGCTTGGGGGGACAGGACAATCAGCCCCAGCATTTT. Residues: CASSLGGQDNQPQHF.